The present T cell receptor beta chain was sequenced within a study of cytomegalovirus exposure and HLA in healthy donors. At the level of the study: Within the Caucasian-associated ancestry cluster were around 81% of the approximately 390 genotyped donors.

PCR primers comprised 60 Vbeta and 13 Jbeta primers. TCRdb keeps only in-frame clones here, not all; method: immunoSEQ multiplex PCR. Of about 170,000 clones in the sample, 82% were seen once. The donors (healthy individuals) were bone marrow donors. In the case of this clone: As yet, its antigen is unknown.

Findings and caveats of the study: A later analysis linked some 18,000 TCR beta sequences to HLA alleles at 0.05 false discovery rate. Prior analysis indicated that the majority of TCR beta V segments exhibited productivity approximately 87% or approximately 30% of the time.

The CDR3 covers 14 residues. Trimming removed 2 bases from V and 4 bases from J, with 11 bases in between. The V gene's germline CDR1 is MNHEY and CDR2 SMNVEV (reference sequence). The sequencing input was PBMCs. The origin of this receptor is a girl aged 10-17 years in good health and CMV-seropositive. V is TRBV27 and J is TRBJ1-2, with D maybe TRBD1 (5 bases). CDR3 sequence reads: CASSLGGSGYGYTF. As DNA, the CDR3 is TGTGCCAGCAGTTTAGGGGGGTCCGGCTATGGCTACACCTTC.